This T cell receptor beta chain emerged from a study of T cell repertoires in cytomegalovirus infection. Study-wide background: TCR beta signatures that were public indicated CMV infection and matching HLA type. General study findings and limits: CMV-specific TCR beta clonotypes restricted by HLA-C dominated the ex vivo response.

TCRdb independently ran MiXCR on the reads; one entry per CDR3 protein. The repertoire holds 200,000 to 300,000 distinct CDR3 sequences, with roughly 15% as singletons. As regards this clonotype: Antigen: not known.

Germline values: CDR1 LNHDA, CDR2 SQIVND (reference sequence). This CDR3 comprises 16 residues. J lost 0 bases, V lost 10 bases, and 5 bases had no gene match. The TCR comes from a human donor in good health (CMV status not recorded). Some clones in this sample may be carry-over from other donors' samples. The sample consisted of PBMCs. The rearrangement joins TRBV19 to TRBJ2-2; 13 nucleotides line up with TRBD2. The CDR3 DNA sequence: TGTGCCACCCGACTAGCGGGAGGTTCGAACACCGGGGAGCTGTTTTTT. Its protein product is CATRLAGGSNTGELFF.